This TCR beta chain was sequenced for a study of cytomegalovirus exposure and HLA in healthy donors. TCRdb's copy holds only in-frame clones and misses some; the assay was immunoSEQ multiplex PCR. The sample holds about 160,000 clones, roughly 89% seen once. This receptor was obtained from a man between 18 and 35 years old in good health and CMV-seropositive. The sample consisted of PBMCs.

The DNA for the CDR3 is TGTGCCAGCACGGGCGGGAGAACAGATACGCAGTATTTT. Its translation is CASTGGRTDTQYF. The V and J genes are TRBV2 and TRBJ2-3; 7 nucleotides agree with TRBD2. Per the germline V gene, CDR1 is SNHLY and CDR2 is FYNNEI. The CDR3 sequence is 13 residues long. The trim removed 7 bases at V and 3 bases at J, leaving 4 bases unmatched. The whole variable domain, filled in from reference TRBV2 and TRBJ2-3, reads EPEVTQTPSHQVTQMGQEVILRCVPISNHLYFYWYRQILGQKVEFLVSFYNNEISEKSEIFDDQFSVERPDGSNFTLKIRSTKLEDSAMYFCASTGGRTDTQYFGPGTRLTVL.